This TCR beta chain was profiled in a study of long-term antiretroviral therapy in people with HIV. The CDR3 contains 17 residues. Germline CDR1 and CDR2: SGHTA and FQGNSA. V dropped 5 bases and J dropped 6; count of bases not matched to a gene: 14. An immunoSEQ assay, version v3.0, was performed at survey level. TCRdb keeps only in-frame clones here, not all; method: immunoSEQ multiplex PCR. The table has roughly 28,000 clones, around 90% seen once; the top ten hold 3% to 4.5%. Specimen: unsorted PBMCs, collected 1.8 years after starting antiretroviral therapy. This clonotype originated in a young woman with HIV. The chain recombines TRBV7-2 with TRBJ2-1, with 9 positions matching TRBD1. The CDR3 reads CASSTYRGQKAPNEQFF. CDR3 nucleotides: TGTGCCAGCAGCACCTACAGGGGGCAAAAGGCACCCAATGAGCAGTTCTTC.